Given below is one T cell receptor beta chain in context. The data originate from a study of identical twins. cDNA molecules carried unique molecular identifiers, and template switching added a universal primer site. TCRdb redid the calling of the 5' RACE reads with MiXCR, one entry per CDR3 protein. The data hold around 470,000 distinct CDR3 sequences, with 12% to 15% observed a single time. This sample was shared with a second study, whose subject was yellow fever vaccine responses in identical twins. That report notes: On the reported evidence, twins' vaccine T cell responses seemed partly convergent and partly personalized.

This receptor was taken from a woman aged 18-29 years in good health. The sequenced material came from CD4+ T cells sorted from blood.

The CDR3 sequence is CSADRGRNTEAFF. DNA for the CDR3: TGCAGCGCCGACAGGGGGCGAAACACTGAAGCTTTCTTT. The rearrangement joins TRBV29-1 to TRBJ1-1, with 10 bases that match TRBD1. CDR3 length equals 13 residues. J lost 2 bases, V lost 7 bases, and 4 bases had no gene match. Germline V gene sequence: CDR1 SQVTM, CDR2 ANQGSEA.